A single sample gave rise to the 22 T cell receptor beta chains below, sequenced in a study of T cell responses to AZD1222 COVID-19 vaccine. Sequencing was performed with immunoSEQ multiplex PCR; in TCRdb, only in-frame clones are kept and a portion is missing. In the table there are about 120,000 clones, roughly four fifths of which are singletons. The specimen comprised peripheral blood, sampled on day 0 of AZD1222 vaccination. These receptors all come from an adult in good health.

The chain carries TRBV4-1 and TRBJ2-7, with D perhaps matching TRBD2 (5 bases). V was shortened by 4 bases and J by 0 bases, with 16 bases between the two germline ends. CDR1 and CDR2 (germline): MGHRA, YSYEKL. CDR3 size: 16 residues. In DNA form, the CDR3 reads TGCGCCAGCAGCCCGGAGGAAGGAGGAGGCTCCTACGAGCAGTACTTC. Translation: CASSPEEGGGSYEQYF.

J is TRBJ1-6 and V is TRBV12-5; D not certain. The CDR3 extends over 14 amino acids. Germline V gene data show CDR1 as LGHNT and CDR2 as FRNRAP. V dropped 0 bases and J dropped 10 bases, with 10 bases sitting between them. The CDR3 DNA is TGTGCTAGTGGTTTGGTCTATGTAGTCTCACCCCTCCACTTT. As protein: CASGLVYVVSPLHF. Full variable domain (missing parts from reference TRBV12-5 and TRBJ1-6): DARVTQTPRHKVTEMGQEVTMRCQPILGHNTVFWYRQTMMQGLELLAYFRNRAPLDDSGMPKDRFSAEMPDATLATLKIQPSEPRDSAVYFCASGLVYVVSPLHFGNGTRLTVT.

This clone was counted only a few times. The chain links TRBV7-2 to TRBJ2-3; TRBD2 might be the D (6 bases). CDR1 and CDR2 from the germline V gene are SGHTA and FQGNSA. Trimming stripped 4 bases from V and 8 bases from J, with 16 bases between. This CDR3 comprises 14 residues. The CDR3 spells CASSSDSGLSTQYF. In DNA form, the CDR3 reads TGTGCCAGCAGCTCCGATAGCGGTCTAAGTACGCAGTATTTT.

This chain joins TRBV29-1 and TRBJ2-6, with D perhaps being TRBD1 or TRBD2 (6 bases each). Trimming removed 7 bases from V and 4 bases from J, with 14 bases in between. This CDR3 comprises 14 residues. Looked up from germline, CDR1 is SQVTM and CDR2 is ANQGSEA. The CDR3 nucleotides read TGCAGCGCTCTAGGGGGGTCAGGGGCCAACGTCCTGACTTTC. It translates to CSALGGSGANVLTF.

This rearrangement joins TRBV5-1 to TRBJ2-7; D gene unclear. This CDR3 comprises 14 residues. V lost 0 bases to trimming and J lost 2 bases, with 9 bases between them. CDR1 and CDR2 from the germline V gene are SGHRS and YFSETQ. The CDR3 is CASSLESATYEQYF. In DNA, the CDR3 is TGCGCCAGCAGCTTGGAGTCGGCTACCTACGAGCAGTACTTC.

The chain employs TRBV9 and TRBJ1-2, with TRBD1 matching over 8 bases. V trimming: 3 bases; J trimming: 2 bases; junction bases outside the gene matches: 9. Germline V gene data show CDR1 as SGDLS and CDR2 as YYNGEE. CDR3 length equals 16 residues. CDR3 DNA sequence: TGTGCCAGCAGCGATAAAGACAGGGGCGGGAACTATGGCTACACCTTC. Amino acid sequence: CASSDKDRGGNYGYTF.

This sequence joins TRBV5-1 and TRBJ1-2, with 8 bases matching TRBD1. The V and J ends lost 2 bases and 4 bases, in that order; junction bases with no gene match: 4. Germline V gene lookup returns CDR1 SGHRS and CDR2 YFSETQ. There are 14 residues in the CDR3. The CDR3 DNA is TGCGCCAGCAGCTTAGGACAGGGCAGCTATGGCTACACCTTC. Translating gives CASSLGQGSYGYTF.

The chain links TRBV7-9 to TRBJ2-7; 8 bases are shared with TRBD1. J gave up 0 bases and V 5 bases, and 12 bases lay outside the gene matches. The CDR3 consists of 17 residues. Germline V lookup: CDR1 SEHNR, CDR2 FQNEAQ (reference sequence). The CDR3 DNA sequence: TGTGCCAGCAGCCCCCAGGGATCGGGACAGGACTCCTACGAGCAGTACTTC. It is translated as CASSPQGSGQDSYEQYF.

This clone was detected only a few times. DNA for the CDR3: TGTGCCAGTATTCAGGCCAGGGGTCTTAATCAGCCCCAGCATTTT. Its translation: CASIQARGLNQPQHF. The rearrangement links TRBV19 to TRBJ1-5, with D perhaps matching TRBD1 (6 bases). Germline values: CDR1 LNHDA, CDR2 SQIVND (reference sequence). V lost 7 bases, J lost 4 bases, and 17 bases lay in between. The CDR3 has 15 amino acids.

The V gene is TRBV19, the J gene TRBJ1-1; no definite D call. Germline CDR1 is LNHDA and CDR2 is SQIVND (reference sequence). The V end was cut by 1 base, the J end by 0 bases, with 3 bases between. The CDR3 runs 13 residues. CDR3 DNA: TGTGCCAGTAGTATAGGCATGAACACTGAAGCTTTCTTT. This gives the protein CASSIGMNTEAFF.

The V gene is TRBV5-1, the J gene TRBJ1-4; D ambiguous. CDR3 size: 17 residues. CDR1 and CDR2 from the germline V gene are SGHRS and YFSETQ. V lost 2 bases, J lost 0 bases, and 14 bases lay in between. In nucleotides, the CDR3 is TGCGCCAGCAGCTTTGACTCTACACGTGCAACTAATGAAAAACTGTTTTTT. Translated, it gives CASSFDSTRATNEKLFF.

The rearrangement joins TRBV19 to TRBJ2-5; TRBD2 agrees at 12 bases. The CDR3 has 15 amino acids. In germline, CDR1 is LNHDA, CDR2 SQIVND (reference sequence). V lost 5 bases to trimming and J lost 5 bases; unmatched junction nucleotides: 6. The CDR3 here is CASSATSGSGETQYF. The CDR3 bases are TGTGCCAGTAGTGCGACTAGCGGGAGTGGGGAGACCCAGTACTTC.

The J gene is TRBJ2-2, the V gene TRBV28, with 7 bases fitting TRBD2. This CDR3 has 17 amino acids. Trimming took 7 bases from V and 1 from J; bases not matched to a gene: 12. From germline, CDR1 is MDHEN and CDR2 SYDVKM. The CDR3 sequence is CASTLKGLAVNTGELFF. CDR3 bases: TGTGCCAGCACCTTAAAGGGGCTAGCGGTGAACACCGGGGAGCTGTTTTTT.

This chain links TRBV28 with TRBJ1-5; D is possibly TRBD1 (5 bases). Germline CDR1 MDHEN, CDR2 SYDVKM. Deletions cut 2 bases from V and 4 bases from J, with 9 bases between. CDR3 length: 14 amino acids. CDR3 region: CASSLGAWNQPQHF. CDR3 nucleotides: TGTGCCAGCAGTTTAGGGGCATGGAATCAGCCCCAGCATTTT.

This rearrangement joins TRBV4-3 to TRBJ2-6, with 8 bases lining up with TRBD1. This CDR3 spans 15 amino acids. V lost 5 bases and J lost 2; bases outside the gene matches: 2. The germline V gene has CDR1 LGHNA and CDR2 YSLEER. The CDR3 loop is CASSSGGAGANVLTF. The CDR3 DNA is TGCGCCAGCAGCTCAGGGGGCGCTGGGGCCAACGTCCTGACTTTC.

This chain joins TRBV7-2 and TRBJ2-2; weak D call: TRBD1 (6 bases). CDR1 and CDR2 from the germline V gene are SGHTA and FQGNSA. V dropped 1 base and J dropped 7 bases, with 13 bases sitting between them. The CDR3 extends over 15 amino acids. CDR3 amino acids: CASSLVGGVSGELFF. CDR3 DNA: TGTGCCAGCAGCTTAGTAGGGGGAGTTAGCGGGGAGCTGTTTTTT.

The chain has TRBV6-1 and TRBJ2-3; D ambiguous. Germline values: CDR1 MNHNS, CDR2 SASEGT. Trimming pared 4 bases from V and 3 bases from J, leaving 17 bases between. The CDR3 loop spans 16 amino acids. The CDR3 DNA reads as TGTGCCAGCAGTGTCACCCACGCTTTCGGGACAGATACGCAGTATTTT. Protein product: CASSVTHAFGTDTQYF.

The gene calls are TRBV7-6 and TRBJ2-1, with D possibly being TRBD1 or TRBD2 (5 bases each). The germline V gene encodes CDR1 SGHVS and CDR2 FNYEAQ. V was shortened by 6 bases and J by 7 bases, with 19 bases between the two germline ends. The CDR3 sequence is 15 residues long. The CDR3: CASRQSPGPGNEQFF. CDR3 bases: TGTGCCAGCAGACAAAGCCCGGGACCAGGGAATGAGCAGTTCTTC.

V and J are TRBV7-2 and TRBJ2-6, with 15 bases lining up with TRBD2. The ends lost 5 bases at V and 0 bases at J; junction bases unmatched: 5. Germline V lookup: CDR1 SGHTA, CDR2 FQGNSA. This CDR3 has 19 residues. The CDR3 DNA reads as TGTGCCAGCAGCCCCGGGACTAGCGGGGGGATCTCTGGGGCCAACGTCCTGACTTTC. Its protein product is CASSPGTSGGISGANVLTF.

The V and J genes are TRBV3-1 (or the pseudogene TRBV3-2) and TRBJ2-5; D is perhaps TRBD1 (5 bases). The V gene's germline CDR1 is LGHDT and CDR2 YNNKEL (reference sequence). With 4 bases removed from V and 3 bases from J, the gap between germline ends came to 12 bases. This CDR3 comprises 14 residues. The CDR3 DNA follows: TGTGCCAGCAGCCGGGGCCTAGGAGAAGAGACCCAGTACTTC. Translating it yields CASSRGLGEETQYF.

J is TRBJ2-3 and V is TRBV19; D tentatively reads TRBD1 or TRBD2 (5 bases each). The CDR3 consists of 18 residues. CDR1 and CDR2 (germline): LNHDA, SQIVND (reference sequence). V shed 4 bases and J shed 0 bases, with 20 bases lying between them. CDR3 sequence (DNA): TGTGCCAGTAGTACCCCCCTACGGGGACGATCTAGCACAGATACGCAGTATTTT. This gives the protein CASSTPLRGRSSTDTQYF.

This clone was counted a few times. V usage is TRBV6-4 and J usage is TRBJ1-2, with 7 bases that match TRBD1. The CDR3 length is 13 residues. Germline trimming cut 7 bases from V and 7 bases from J; bases unmatched to any gene: 9. CDR1 and CDR2 (germline): MRHNA, SNTAGT. The CDR3 is CASTYRGKSGYTF. The CDR3 region has the DNA TGTGCCAGCACCTACAGGGGAAAGTCTGGCTACACCTTC.